The rows below give T cell receptor beta chains drawn from one sample of a study of cytomegalovirus exposure and HLA in healthy donors. The assay was immunoSEQ multiplex PCR, and TCRdb's table has in-frame clones only and misses some. This sample has under 35,000 clones; more than 60% occur once, and the top ten carry about 20%. The sequenced sample consisted of PBMCs. The receptors come from a man aged 50 to 60 in good health and CMV-seropositive. Each CDR3 is given with its conserved first and last residue. The order of the fields is clone size, J gene, D gene, V gene, CDR3 protein, CDR3 DNA. A D gene is named only where the DNA matches it firmly. Clone size appears in some rows only: once, few, many, or a class for an expanded clone.

abundance: few
j_gene: TRBJ1-2
d_gene: NA
v_gene: TRBV6-5
CDR3aa: CASSWVEGYGYTF
CDR3nt: TGTGCCAGCAGTTGGGTCGAGGGCTATGGCTACACCTTC

abundance: few
j_gene: TRBJ2-1
d_gene: TRBD1
v_gene: TRBV6-1
CDR3aa: CASSEETGGYNEQFF
CDR3nt: TGTGCCAGCAGTGAAGAGACAGGGGGTTACAATGAGCAGTTCTTC

abundance: once
j_gene: TRBJ1-1
d_gene: TRBD1
v_gene: TRBV5-1
CDR3aa: CASSIRDRGTEAFF
CDR3nt: TGCGCCAGCAGCATCCGGGACAGGGGAACTGAAGCTTTCTTT

abundance: NA
j_gene: TRBJ2-5
d_gene: NA
v_gene: TRBV5-6
CDR3aa: CASSLEVGVQETQYF
CDR3nt: TGTGCCAGCAGCTTGGAAGTAGGGGTCCAAGAGACCCAGTACTTC

abundance: few
j_gene: TRBJ2-5
d_gene: TRBD2
v_gene: TRBV29-1
CDR3aa: CSAIILAGGYSIAETQYF
CDR3nt: TGCAGCGCTATAATACTAGCGGGGGGGTATTCCATCGCGGAGACCCAGTACTTC

abundance: few
j_gene: TRBJ1-4
d_gene: TRBD1
v_gene: TRBV4-3
CDR3aa: CASSQGTGIGNEKLFF
CDR3nt: TGCGCCAGCAGCCAAGGGACAGGGATTGGTAATGAAAAACTGTTTTTT

abundance: few
j_gene: TRBJ1-2
d_gene: TRBD1
v_gene: TRBV6-5
CDR3aa: CASTPTGKQSYTF
CDR3nt: TGTGCCAGCACCCCGACAGGGAAACAGAGCTACACCTTC

abundance: few
j_gene: TRBJ2-7
d_gene: NA
v_gene: TRBV5-8
CDR3aa: CASSLVGVTYEQYF
CDR3nt: TGTGCCAGCAGCTTGGTCGGTGTTACCTACGAGCAGTACTTC

abundance: once
j_gene: TRBJ1-5
d_gene: NA
v_gene: TRBV18
CDR3aa: CASSPDRNQPQHF
CDR3nt: TGTGCCAGCTCACCCGACAGAAATCAGCCCCAGCATTTT

abundance: NA
j_gene: TRBJ2-1
d_gene: NA
v_gene: TRBV4-2
CDR3aa: CASTPEGGHHGEQFF
CDR3nt: TGTGCCAGCACCCCCGAGGGGGGGCATCATGGTGAGCAGTTCTTC

abundance: NA
j_gene: TRBJ1-5
d_gene: TRBD1
v_gene: TRBV23-1
CDR3aa: CASSLGQGFQPQHF
CDR3nt: TGCGCCAGCAGTCTGGGACAGGGGTTTCAGCCCCAGCATTTT

abundance: few
j_gene: TRBJ1-1
d_gene: NA
v_gene: TRBV2
CDR3aa: CASILNTEAFF
CDR3nt: TGTGCCAGCATTTTAAACACTGAAGCTTTCTTT

abundance: NA
j_gene: TRBJ1-1
d_gene: TRBD1
v_gene: TRBV29-1
CDR3aa: CSGTGGLNTEAFF
CDR3nt: TGCAGCGGAACAGGGGGACTGAACACTGAAGCTTTCTTT

abundance: NA
j_gene: TRBJ1-5
d_gene: NA
v_gene: TRBV28
CDR3aa: CASSLPGQNSNQPQHF
CDR3nt: TGTGCCAGCAGTTTACCTGGACAGAATAGCAATCAGCCCCAGCATTTT

abundance: few
j_gene: TRBJ1-5
d_gene: TRBD1
v_gene: TRBV2
CDR3aa: CASSPWDSSNQPQHF
CDR3nt: TGTGCCAGCAGTCCCTGGGACAGTAGCAATCAGCCCCAGCATTTT

abundance: NA
j_gene: TRBJ2-2
d_gene: NA
v_gene: TRBV6-6
CDR3aa: CASSSEGGSTGELFF
CDR3nt: TGTGCCAGCAGTTCTGAGGGAGGAAGCACCGGGGAGCTGTTTTTT

abundance: NA
j_gene: TRBJ2-7
d_gene: NA
v_gene: TRBV7-9
CDR3aa: CASGDNSYEQYF
CDR3nt: TGTGCCAGCGGGGACAACTCCTACGAGCAGTACTTC

abundance: NA
j_gene: TRBJ2-3
d_gene: NA
v_gene: TRBV29-1
CDR3aa: CSVAVRTDTQYF
CDR3nt: TGCAGCGTTGCCGTTCGCACAGATACGCAGTATTTT

abundance: NA
j_gene: TRBJ2-7
d_gene: TRBD1
v_gene: TRBV4-1
CDR3aa: CASSQGQGIAVGEQYF
CDR3nt: TGCGCCAGCAGCCAGGGACAGGGGATCGCAGTAGGCGAGCAGTACTTC

abundance: NA
j_gene: TRBJ2-5
d_gene: TRBD2
v_gene: TRBV30
CDR3aa: CAWKNLAEGRETQYF
CDR3nt: TGTGCCTGGAAGAACCTAGCGGAGGGTAGAGAGACCCAGTACTTC

abundance: NA
j_gene: TRBJ2-7
d_gene: TRBD1
v_gene: TRBV27
CDR3aa: CASTPKGQGSYEQYF
CDR3nt: TGTGCCAGCACCCCAAAGGGACAGGGGTCCTACGAGCAGTACTTC

abundance: few
j_gene: TRBJ2-5
d_gene: TRBD2
v_gene: TRBV7-8
CDR3aa: CASSLARWASGGAEYF
CDR3nt: TGTGCCAGCAGCTTAGCGCGGTGGGCTAGCGGGGGGGCGGAGTACTTC

abundance: NA
j_gene: TRBJ2-5
d_gene: NA
v_gene: TRBV5-1
CDR3aa: CASSPDFGFGETQYF
CDR3nt: TGCGCCAGCAGCCCCGATTTCGGTTTCGGGGAGACCCAGTACTTC

abundance: NA
j_gene: TRBJ2-7
d_gene: NA
v_gene: TRBV7-9
CDR3aa: CASSLEQGVDEQYF
CDR3nt: TGTGCCAGCAGCTTAGAACAGGGCGTAGACGAGCAGTACTTC

abundance: NA
j_gene: TRBJ2-7
d_gene: NA
v_gene: TRBV30
CDR3aa: CAWSVIWSEQYF
CDR3nt: TGTGCCTGGAGTGTAATATGGAGCGAGCAGTACTTC

abundance: NA
j_gene: TRBJ2-5
d_gene: TRBD2
v_gene: TRBV7-6
CDR3aa: CASSLALSGGTQYF
CDR3nt: TGTGCCAGCAGCTTAGCGCTTAGCGGGGGGACCCAGTACTTC

abundance: NA
j_gene: TRBJ2-4
d_gene: TRBD1
v_gene: TRBV4-3
CDR3aa: CASSQETGVQYF
CDR3nt: TGCGCCAGCAGCCAAGAGACAGGGGTTCAGTACTTC

abundance: NA
j_gene: TRBJ1-2
d_gene: TRBD1
v_gene: TRBV19
CDR3aa: CASSSPGTGDYGYTF
CDR3nt: TGTGCCAGTAGTTCTCCAGGGACAGGGGACTATGGCTACACCTTC

abundance: NA
j_gene: TRBJ2-1
d_gene: NA
v_gene: TRBV4-1
CDR3aa: CASSQDYRVSYNEQFF
CDR3nt: TGCGCCAGCAGCCAAGACTACAGGGTTTCCTACAATGAGCAGTTCTTC

abundance: NA
j_gene: TRBJ1-5
d_gene: NA
v_gene: TRBV4-1
CDR3aa: CASSQVNTPYSNQPQHF
CDR3nt: TGCGCCAGCAGCCAAGTAAATACACCGTATAGCAATCAGCCCCAGCATTTT

abundance: NA
j_gene: TRBJ1-2
d_gene: TRBD1
v_gene: TRBV19
CDR3aa: CASSIGDRVYGYTF
CDR3nt: TGTGCCAGTAGTATCGGGGACAGGGTTTATGGCTACACCTTC

abundance: NA
j_gene: TRBJ1-1
d_gene: TRBD1
v_gene: TRBV5-4
CDR3aa: CASTGKGTGPYTEAFF
CDR3nt: TGTGCCAGCACTGGAAAAGGGACAGGCCCCTACACTGAAGCTTTCTTT

abundance: NA
j_gene: TRBJ2-3
d_gene: NA
v_gene: TRBV28
CDR3aa: CASRGSSRSTDTQYF
CDR3nt: TGTGCCAGCAGAGGTTCTAGCCGTAGCACAGATACGCAGTATTTT

abundance: NA
j_gene: TRBJ2-3
d_gene: NA
v_gene: TRBV5-1
CDR3aa: CASSQLQGTDTQYF
CDR3nt: TGCGCCAGCAGCCAACTACAGGGCACAGATACGCAGTATTTT

abundance: NA
j_gene: TRBJ2-5
d_gene: NA
v_gene: TRBV5-1
CDR3aa: CASSPAGTPRGETQYF
CDR3nt: TGCGCCAGCAGCCCAGCAGGGACCCCAAGGGGGGAGACCCAGTACTTC

abundance: NA
j_gene: TRBJ1-2
d_gene: TRBD1
v_gene: TRBV4-2
CDR3aa: CASSPQGALGYTF
CDR3nt: TGTGCCAGCAGCCCACAGGGGGCGCTTGGCTACACCTTC

abundance: once
j_gene: TRBJ2-5
d_gene: NA
v_gene: TRBV30
CDR3aa: CAWSVWAGRVGETQYF
CDR3nt: TGTGCCTGGAGTGTATGGGCGGGCAGAGTCGGAGAGACCCAGTACTTC

abundance: few
j_gene: TRBJ2-4
d_gene: TRBD1
v_gene: TRBV29-1
CDR3aa: CSVQRGRTDIQYF
CDR3nt: TGCAGCGTGCAGAGGGGGCGTACTGACATTCAGTACTTC

abundance: NA
j_gene: TRBJ2-7
d_gene: NA
v_gene: TRBV14
CDR3aa: CASSQGGDYEQYF
CDR3nt: TGTGCCAGCAGCCAAGGGGGCGACTACGAGCAGTACTTC

abundance: few
j_gene: TRBJ1-5
d_gene: NA
v_gene: TRBV27
CDR3aa: CASSRGTRNQPQHF
CDR3nt: TGTGCCAGCAGCCGCGGGACGAGGAATCAGCCCCAGCATTTT